This TCR beta chain was sequenced in a study of shared clonotypes between healthy human individuals. Study-level points and caveats: Generation probabilities of non-shared clonotypes were lower (relative to those shared by all four donors).

A split of CD4+ cells into CD45RA+ naive and CD45RA-negative memory subsets was performed. The CDR3 consists of 17 residues. Germline V lookup: CDR1 MDHEN, CDR2 SYDVKM. V was pared by 3 bases and J by 6 bases, with 18 bases between. As for this clone: Its antigen is still unknown.

Measured with immunoSEQ multiplex PCR; TCRdb has only the in-frame clones, and not every one. The table has about 2.3 million clones, roughly 93% seen once. The receptor's source is a man younger than 35 in good health. Some clones in this sample may be carry-over from other donors' samples. The chain uses TRBV28 and TRBJ1-6, with a weak D call TRBD1 (5 bases). Sequenced material: naive CD4+ T cells from PBMCs. The subset is: CD45RA+ positively selected. The CDR3 here is CASSFPWLGLGNSPLHF. Written as DNA, the CDR3 is TGTGCCAGCAGTTTTCCCTGGTTGGGGCTAGGTAATTCACCCCTCCACTTT.